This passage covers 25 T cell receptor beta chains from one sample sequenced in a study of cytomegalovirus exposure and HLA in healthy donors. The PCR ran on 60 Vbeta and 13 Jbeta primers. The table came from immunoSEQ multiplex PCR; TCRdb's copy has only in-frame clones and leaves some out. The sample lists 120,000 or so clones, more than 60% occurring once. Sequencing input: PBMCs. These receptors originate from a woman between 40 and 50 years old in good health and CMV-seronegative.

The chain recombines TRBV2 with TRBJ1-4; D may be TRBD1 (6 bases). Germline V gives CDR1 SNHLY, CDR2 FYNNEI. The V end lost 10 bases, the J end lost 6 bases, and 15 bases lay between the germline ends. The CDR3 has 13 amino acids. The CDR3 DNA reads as TGTGCCACCCGGGGGGCGGTATATGAAAAACTGTTTTTT. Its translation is CATRGAVYEKLFF.

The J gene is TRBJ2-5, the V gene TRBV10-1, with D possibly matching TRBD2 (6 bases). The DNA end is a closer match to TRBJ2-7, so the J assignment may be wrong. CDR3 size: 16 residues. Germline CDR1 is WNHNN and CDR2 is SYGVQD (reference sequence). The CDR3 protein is CASSESYGGTAYEQYF. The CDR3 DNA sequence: TGCGCCAGCAGTGAGTCGTACGGCGGGACCGCCTACGAGCAGTACTTC.

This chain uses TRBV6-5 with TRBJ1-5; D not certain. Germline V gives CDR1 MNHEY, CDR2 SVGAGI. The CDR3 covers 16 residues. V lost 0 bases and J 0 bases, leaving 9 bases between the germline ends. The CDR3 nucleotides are TGTGCCAGCAGTTACTCCTACCTAGATAGCAATCAGCCCCAGCATTTT. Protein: CASSYSYLDSNQPQHF.

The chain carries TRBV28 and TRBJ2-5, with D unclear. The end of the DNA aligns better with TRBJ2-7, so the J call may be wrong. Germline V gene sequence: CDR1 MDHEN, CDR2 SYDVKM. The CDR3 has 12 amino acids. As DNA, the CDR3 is TGTGCCAGCAGTTTGGTCTCCTACGAGCAGTACTTC. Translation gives CASSLVSYEQYF.

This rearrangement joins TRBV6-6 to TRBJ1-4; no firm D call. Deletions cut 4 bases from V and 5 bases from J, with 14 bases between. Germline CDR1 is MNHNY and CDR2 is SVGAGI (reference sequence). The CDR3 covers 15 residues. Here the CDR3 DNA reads TGTGCCAGCAGTTCCTATCGGGAAGGGAATGAAAAACTGTTTTTT. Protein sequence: CASSSYREGNEKLFF.

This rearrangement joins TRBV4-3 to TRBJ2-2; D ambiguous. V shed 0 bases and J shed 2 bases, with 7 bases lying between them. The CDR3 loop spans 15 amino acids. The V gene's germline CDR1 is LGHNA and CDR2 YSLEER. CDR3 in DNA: TGCGCCAGCAGCCAAGATTTTAGCAACACCGGGGAGCTGTTTTTT. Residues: CASSQDFSNTGELFF.

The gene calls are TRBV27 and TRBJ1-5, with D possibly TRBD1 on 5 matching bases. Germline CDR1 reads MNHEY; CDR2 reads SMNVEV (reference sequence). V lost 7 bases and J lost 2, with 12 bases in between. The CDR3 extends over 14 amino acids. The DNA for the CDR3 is TGTGCCAGCAAATTAGGGGTGGGCAATCAGCCCCAGCATTTT. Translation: CASKLGVGNQPQHF.

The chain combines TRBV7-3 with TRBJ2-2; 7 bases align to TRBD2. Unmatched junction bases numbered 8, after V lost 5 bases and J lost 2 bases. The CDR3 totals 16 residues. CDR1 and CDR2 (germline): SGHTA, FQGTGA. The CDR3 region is CASSPQGAGNTGELFF. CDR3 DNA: TGTGCCAGCAGCCCCCAGGGAGCGGGAAACACCGGGGAGCTGTTTTTT. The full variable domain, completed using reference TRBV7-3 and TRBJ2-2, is GAGVSQTPSNKVTEKGKYVELRCDPISGHTALYWYRQSLGQGPEFLIYFQGTGAADDSGLPNDRFFAVRPEGSVSTLKIQRTERGDSAVYLCASSPQGAGNTGELFFGEGSRLTVL.

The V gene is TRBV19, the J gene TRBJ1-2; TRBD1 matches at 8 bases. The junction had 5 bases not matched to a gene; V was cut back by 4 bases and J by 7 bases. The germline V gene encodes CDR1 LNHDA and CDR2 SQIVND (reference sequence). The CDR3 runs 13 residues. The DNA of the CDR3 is TGTGCCAGTAGTACACAACAGGGGGGTGGCTACACCTTC. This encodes CASSTQQGGGYTF. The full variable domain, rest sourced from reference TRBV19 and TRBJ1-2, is DGGITQSPKYLFRKEGQNVTLSCEQNLNHDAMYWYRQDPGQGLRLIYYSQIVNDFQKGDIAEGYSVSREKKESFPLTVTSAQKNPTAFYLCASSTQQGGGYTFGSGTRLTVV.

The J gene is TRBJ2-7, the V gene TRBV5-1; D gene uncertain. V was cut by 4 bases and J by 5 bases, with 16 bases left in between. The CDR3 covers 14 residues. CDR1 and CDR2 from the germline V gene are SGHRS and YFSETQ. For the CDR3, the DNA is TGCGCCAGCAGCCTAGATGCGGCATCTGACGAGCAGTACTTC. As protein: CASSLDAASDEQYF.

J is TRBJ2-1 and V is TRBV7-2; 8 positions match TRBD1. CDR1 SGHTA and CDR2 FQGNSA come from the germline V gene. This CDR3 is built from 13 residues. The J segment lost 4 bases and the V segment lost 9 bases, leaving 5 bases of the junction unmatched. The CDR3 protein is CASHRDRYNEQFF. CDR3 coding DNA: TGTGCCAGTCACCGGGACAGGTACAATGAGCAGTTCTTC.

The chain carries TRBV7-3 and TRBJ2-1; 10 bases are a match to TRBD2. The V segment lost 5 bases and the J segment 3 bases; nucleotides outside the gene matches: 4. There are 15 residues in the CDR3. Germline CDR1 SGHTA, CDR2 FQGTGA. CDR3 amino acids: CASSPASGGYNEQFF. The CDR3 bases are TGTGCCAGCAGCCCCGCTAGCGGGGGCTACAATGAGCAGTTCTTC.

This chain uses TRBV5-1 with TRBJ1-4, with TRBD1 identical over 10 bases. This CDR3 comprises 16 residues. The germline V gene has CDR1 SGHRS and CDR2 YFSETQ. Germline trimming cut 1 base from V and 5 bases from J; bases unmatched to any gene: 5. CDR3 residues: CASSLSMDRGNEKLFF. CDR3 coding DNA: TGCGCCAGCAGCTTGTCCATGGACAGGGGGAATGAAAAACTGTTTTTT.

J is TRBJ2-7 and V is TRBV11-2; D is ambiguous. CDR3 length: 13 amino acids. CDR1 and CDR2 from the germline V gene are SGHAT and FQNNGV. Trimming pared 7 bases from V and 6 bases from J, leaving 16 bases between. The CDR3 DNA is TGTGCCAGCACCCGGCAGGAAGGTGCCGAGCAGTACTTC. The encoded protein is CASTRQEGAEQYF.

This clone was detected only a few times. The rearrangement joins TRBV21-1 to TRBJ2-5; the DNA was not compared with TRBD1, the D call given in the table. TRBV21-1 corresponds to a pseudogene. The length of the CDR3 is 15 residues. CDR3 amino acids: CASRPVGTGGETQYF. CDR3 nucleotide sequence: TGTGCCAGCAGGCCCGTGGGGACAGGGGGGGAGACCCAGTACTTC.

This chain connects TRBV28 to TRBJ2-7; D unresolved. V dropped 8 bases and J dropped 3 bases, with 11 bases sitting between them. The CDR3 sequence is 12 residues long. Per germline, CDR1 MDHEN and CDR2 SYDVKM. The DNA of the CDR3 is TGTGCCAGCGGTCCCGGTGGCTACGAGCAGTACTTC. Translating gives CASGPGGYEQYF.

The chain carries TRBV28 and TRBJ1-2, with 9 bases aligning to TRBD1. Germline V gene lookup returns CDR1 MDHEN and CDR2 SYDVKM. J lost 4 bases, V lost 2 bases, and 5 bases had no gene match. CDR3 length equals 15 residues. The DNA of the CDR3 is TGTGCCAGCAGTTTAATCAGGACAGGGGCCTATGGCTACACCTTC. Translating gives CASSLIRTGAYGYTF.

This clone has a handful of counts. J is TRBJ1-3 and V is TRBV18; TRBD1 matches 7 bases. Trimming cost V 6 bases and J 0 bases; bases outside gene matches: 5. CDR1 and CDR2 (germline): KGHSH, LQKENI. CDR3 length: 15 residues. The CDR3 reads CASSGQFDSGNTIYF. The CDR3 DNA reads TGTGCCAGCTCGGGACAGTTCGACTCTGGAAACACCATATATTTT. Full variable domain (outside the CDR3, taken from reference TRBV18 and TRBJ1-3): NAGVMQNPRHLVRRRGQEARLRCSPMKGHSHVYWYRQLPEEGLKFMVYLQKENIIDESGMPKERFSAEFPKEGPSILRIQQVVRGDSAAYFCASSGQFDSGNTIYFGEGSWLTVV.

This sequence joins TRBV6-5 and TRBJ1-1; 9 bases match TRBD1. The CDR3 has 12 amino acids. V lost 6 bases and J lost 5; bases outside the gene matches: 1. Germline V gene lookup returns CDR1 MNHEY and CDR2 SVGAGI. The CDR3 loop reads CASRTGGTEAFF. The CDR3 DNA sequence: TGTGCCAGCAGGACAGGGGGAACTGAAGCTTTCTTT.

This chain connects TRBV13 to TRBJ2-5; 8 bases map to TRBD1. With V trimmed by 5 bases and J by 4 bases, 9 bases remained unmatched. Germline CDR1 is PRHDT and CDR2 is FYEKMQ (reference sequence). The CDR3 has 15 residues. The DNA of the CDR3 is TGTGCCAGCAGCAGAAACCGGGACAGGACAGAGACCCAGTACTTC. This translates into CASSRNRDRTETQYF.

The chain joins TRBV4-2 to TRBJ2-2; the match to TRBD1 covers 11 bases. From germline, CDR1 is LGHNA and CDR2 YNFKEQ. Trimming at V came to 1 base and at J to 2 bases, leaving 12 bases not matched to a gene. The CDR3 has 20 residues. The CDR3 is CASSQGIDGTGGINTGELFF. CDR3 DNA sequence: TGTGCCAGCAGCCAAGGGATTGATGGGACAGGGGGAATAAACACCGGGGAGCTGTTTTTT.

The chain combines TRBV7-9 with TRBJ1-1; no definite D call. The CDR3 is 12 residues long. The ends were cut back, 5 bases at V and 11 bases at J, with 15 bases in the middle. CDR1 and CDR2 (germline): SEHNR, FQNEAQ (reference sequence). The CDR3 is CASSPSLGGAFF. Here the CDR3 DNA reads TGTGCCAGCAGCCCCAGTCTGGGCGGGGCTTTCTTT.

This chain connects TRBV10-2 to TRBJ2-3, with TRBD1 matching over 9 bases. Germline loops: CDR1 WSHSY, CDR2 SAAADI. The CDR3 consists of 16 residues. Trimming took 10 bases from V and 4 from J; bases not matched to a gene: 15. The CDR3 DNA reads TGCGCCACCAGGGGACAGGGCTTAGGGTCCCCAGATACGCAGTATTTT. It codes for CATRGQGLGSPDTQYF.

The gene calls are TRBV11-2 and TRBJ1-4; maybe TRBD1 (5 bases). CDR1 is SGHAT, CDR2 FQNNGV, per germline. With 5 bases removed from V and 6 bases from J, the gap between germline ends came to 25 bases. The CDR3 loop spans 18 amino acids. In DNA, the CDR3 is TGTGCCAGCAGCCCCCGGGACTCATGGCCCCCGAGATATGAAAAACTGTTTTTT. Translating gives CASSPRDSWPPRYEKLFF.

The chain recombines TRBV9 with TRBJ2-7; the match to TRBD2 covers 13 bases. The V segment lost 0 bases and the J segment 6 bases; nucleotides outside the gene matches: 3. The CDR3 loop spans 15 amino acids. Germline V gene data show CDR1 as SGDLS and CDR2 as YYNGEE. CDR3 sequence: CASSVGTSGSFEQYF. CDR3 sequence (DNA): TGTGCCAGCAGCGTAGGGACTAGCGGGAGTTTCGAGCAGTACTTC.